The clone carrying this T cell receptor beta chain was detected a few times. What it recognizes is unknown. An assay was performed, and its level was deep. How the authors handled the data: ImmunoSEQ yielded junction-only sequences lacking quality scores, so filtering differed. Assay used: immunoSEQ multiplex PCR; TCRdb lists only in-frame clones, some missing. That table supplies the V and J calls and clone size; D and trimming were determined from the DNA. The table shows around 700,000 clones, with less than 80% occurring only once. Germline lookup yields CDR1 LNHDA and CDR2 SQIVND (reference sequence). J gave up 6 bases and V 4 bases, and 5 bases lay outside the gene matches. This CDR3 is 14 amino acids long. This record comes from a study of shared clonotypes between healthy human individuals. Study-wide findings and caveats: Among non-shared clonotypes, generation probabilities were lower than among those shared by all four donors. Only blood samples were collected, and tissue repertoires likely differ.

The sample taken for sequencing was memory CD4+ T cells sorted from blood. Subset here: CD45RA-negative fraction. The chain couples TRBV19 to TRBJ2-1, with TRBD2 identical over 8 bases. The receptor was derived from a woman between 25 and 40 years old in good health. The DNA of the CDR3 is TGTGCCAGTAGTAACCCGGCGGGGGGCAATGAGCAGTTCTTC. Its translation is CASSNPAGGNEQFF.